This T cell receptor (beta chain) derives from a study of blood T cell repertoires in COVID-19. Study details: From the United States, Italy and Spain came samples of acute and convalescent COVID-19.

The length of the CDR3 is 15 residues. J was trimmed by 4 bases and V by 2 bases; bases with no gene match: 6. The germline CDR1 and CDR2 sequences are PRHDT and FYEKMQ (reference sequence). TCRdb's copy holds only in-frame clones and misses some; the assay was immunoSEQ multiplex PCR. The sample lists hundreds of thousands of clones, approximately 83% occurring once. The receptor comes from an elderly man with acute or convalescent COVID-19. Material for sequencing was peripheral blood. The rearrangement links TRBV13 to TRBJ2-7, with 9 bases matching TRBD2. The CDR3, as DNA: TGTGCCAGCAGCTTAAGGACGGGACTAGCTTACGAGCAGTACTTC. This translates into CASSLRTGLAYEQYF.